The rows below give T cell receptor beta chains drawn from one sample of a study of cytomegalovirus exposure and HLA in healthy donors. Sequencing was performed with immunoSEQ multiplex PCR; in TCRdb, only in-frame clones are kept and a portion is missing. The data contain under 150,000 clones, around 79% of them singletons. Sequencing input: PBMCs. The receptor source for this set is a man between 40 and 49 years old in good health and CMV-seropositive. Both conserved end residues are part of each CDR3. A D gene is named only where the DNA matches it firmly. Not all rows give a size; the values are once, few, many and, for expanded clones, a class.

TRBJ2-3 | TRBV9 | - | - | TGTGCCAGCAGCGTAGGGGGGGTCTGGACAGATACGCAGTATTTT | CASSVGGVWTDTQYF
TRBJ2-1 | TRBV19 | - | TRBD1 | TGTGCCAGTAGGCCAGGGGGCGGACGATACAATGAGCAGTTCTTC | CASRPGGGRYNEQFF
TRBJ2-3 | TRBV6-6 | - | TRBD1 | TGTGCCAGCAGCCCGCAGGGGGAAGGCACAGATACGCAGTATTTT | CASSPQGEGTDTQYF
TRBJ2-7 | TRBV7-8 | - | - | TGTGCCAGCAGGGGCAACTACGAGCAGTACTTC | CASRGNYEQYF
TRBJ1-6 | TRBV5-1 | - | - | TGCGCCAGCAGCCGAACAGGGACGGATAATTCACCCCTCCACTTT | CASSRTGTDNSPLHF
TRBJ2-7 | TRBV29-1 | - | - | TGCAGCGTTGGCGGCACCGTCTTAACAGGCTACGAGCAGTACTTC | CSVGGTVLTGYEQYF
TRBJ2-2 | TRBV7-2 | - | TRBD2 | TGTGCCAGCAGCTCAAACGCCGGGACTAGCGGCGGGGAGCTGTTTTTT | CASSSNAGTSGGELFF
TRBJ2-3 | TRBV14 | - | - | TGTGCCAGCAGCCCTTTATCTAGTGCCCCGCAGTATTTT | CASSPLSSAPQYF
TRBJ2-7 | TRBV19 | - | - | TGTGCCAGTAGTATTTCCCCTGATAGCCGTTTCTACGAGCAGTACTTC | CASSISPDSRFYEQYF
TRBJ2-5 | TRBV6-5 | few | TRBD2 | TGTGCCAGCAATAGCGGGGGTATCCAAGAGACCCAGTACTTC | CASNSGGIQETQYF
TRBJ2-2 | TRBV5-4 | - | TRBD2 | TGTGCCAGCAGCCCAGGTGGGACTAGCGGCCTTACCGGGGAGCTGTTTTTT | CASSPGGTSGLTGELFF
TRBJ1-2 | TRBV30 | - | TRBD1 | TGTGCCTGGAGTGAACAGGGGCTTTTGGGCTACACCTTC | CAWSEQGLLGYTF
TRBJ1-2 | TRBV28 | - | - | TGTGCCAGCAGGACAGAGATGGCCTATGGCTACACCTTC | CASRTEMAYGYTF
TRBJ1-5 | TRBV10-3 | - | - | TGTGCCATCAGTGAGTTGGGGAAGGGACTTTCACCCCAGCATTTT | CAISELGKGLSPQHF
TRBJ1-2 | TRBV30 | - | - | TGTGCCTGGAGTCGGGAACATACGTCCTTGGGTGGCTACACCTTC | CAWSREHTSLGGYTF
TRBJ2-5 | TRBV11-1 | - | TRBD2 | TGTGCCAGCAGCTTAGGTCTAGCGGGGGAGACCCAGTACTTC | CASSLGLAGETQYF
TRBJ1-2 | TRBV11-2 | - | - | TGTGCCAGCAGCTTAGATTGGCAGGGGTACTATGGCTACACCTTC | CASSLDWQGYYGYTF
TRBJ2-2 | TRBV6-4 | - | - | TGTGCCAGCAGTGTCCCCGGGGGGGAGCTGTTTTTT | CASSVPGGELFF
TRBJ2-7 | TRBV7-9 | - | - | TGTGCCAGCAGCTCTAATGCCCCGACAGAGACCCTTTATTACGAGCAGTACTTC | CASSSNAPTETLYYEQYF